This T cell receptor beta chain was recorded in a study of cytomegalovirus exposure and HLA in healthy donors. In this sample, this clone turned up a few times. Antigen unknown. Each donor's status was that of a healthy bone marrow donor. The PCR made use of 60 Vbeta and 13 Jbeta primers. Profiling relied on immunoSEQ multiplex PCR, and the TCRdb table lists in-frame clones only, not all of them. The table records 60,000 to 85,000 clones, under 80% of them present only once. Overall study results and limits: A later analysis reported that several of the most significant clusters appeared to be linked to common viral pathogens, among them Epstein-Barr virus. Sequencing depth roughly uniform across donors was assumed in presence/absence analyses.

J gave up 2 bases and V 0 bases, and 4 bases lay outside the gene matches. The CDR3 sequence is 15 residues long. CDR1 is MNHEY, CDR2 SVGAGI, per germline. The chain carries TRBV6-5 and TRBJ2-7, with 7 bases identical to TRBD1. The specimen sequenced was PBMCs. The origin of this receptor is a man aged 55 to 69 in good health and CMV-seropositive. CDR3 region: CASSYSKGGAYEQYF. CDR3 DNA: TGTGCCAGCAGTTACTCGAAAGGGGGCGCCTACGAGCAGTACTTC.